One sample yielded the 23 T cell receptor beta chains listed below, sequenced in a study of post-analysis software for immune sequencing data. Study results and caveats: Five or six TRBV segments (TRBV5-6, TRBV5-1 and TRBV20-1 among them) occurred more frequently in patients than in controls.

These receptors' targets are unknown. Built from TCR beta cDNA, the libraries had unique molecular identifiers in them. From the PCR reads, TCRdb called clonotypes with MiXCR, one entry per CDR3 protein. This sample has about 770,000 distinct CDR3 sequences, with around 45% found just once. Sample: blood. The origin of the receptors is a girl between 5 and 17 years old with multiple sclerosis.

This clonotype occurred a few times. The gene calls are TRBV7-9 and TRBJ2-1, with D possibly being TRBD2 (6 bases). The CDR3 consists of 14 residues. Germline lookup yields CDR1 SEHNR and CDR2 FQNEAQ (reference sequence). Trimming cost V 1 base and J 9 bases, with 13 bases left between them. The CDR3 loop is CASSLGMLASEQFF. The CDR3 DNA sequence: TGTGCCAGCAGCTTAGGTATGCTAGCGTCTGAGCAGTTCTTC.

V gene TRBV5-6 combines with J gene TRBJ2-3; 11 nucleotides agree with TRBD2. Germline V gene data show CDR1 as SGHDT and CDR2 as YYEEEE. The CDR3 covers 17 residues. Losses at the gene ends were 4 bases for V and 3 bases for J; bases not matched to a gene: 10. The CDR3: CASSSPGLADKTDTQYF. The DNA of the CDR3 is TGTGCCAGCAGCAGCCCGGGACTAGCGGATAAAACAGATACGCAGTATTTT.

There are a few counts of this clonotype. The V gene is TRBV5-6, the J gene TRBJ2-5, with D maybe TRBD1 (5 bases). Trimming left V 3 bases short and J 12 bases short, with 18 bases between. Per germline, CDR1 SGHDT and CDR2 YYEEEE. The CDR3 is 13 amino acids. In nucleotides, the CDR3 is TGTGCCAGCAGCTCCCAGGGCCTCCGGAAAAAGTACTTC. The encoded protein is CASSSQGLRKKYF. Complete variable domain (other parts from reference TRBV5-6 and TRBJ2-5): DAGVTQSPTHLIKTRGQQVTLRCSPKSGHDTVSWYQQALGQGPQFIFQYYEEEERQRGNFPDRFSGHQFPNYSSELNVNALLLGDSALYLCASSSQGLRKKYFGPGTRLLVL.

This clonotype occurred a few times. The chain uses TRBV3-1 and TRBJ2-5, with 10 bases aligning to TRBD1. CDR3 length: 16 amino acids. Germline V gives CDR1 LGHDT, CDR2 YNNKEL (reference sequence). The trim removed 3 bases at V and 3 bases at J, leaving 7 bases unmatched. The CDR3 sequence is CASSHELDRGEETQYF. The CDR3, as DNA: TGTGCCAGCAGCCACGAATTGGACAGGGGGGAAGAGACCCAGTACTTC.

The V gene is TRBV12-3 or TRBV12-4, the J gene TRBJ1-1, with TRBD1 identical over 8 bases. This CDR3 comprises 15 residues. The ends lost 5 bases at V and 1 base at J; junction bases unmatched: 6. As DNA, the CDR3 is TGTGCCAGCAGTCTAACGACAGGGGAGAACACTGAAGCTTTCTTT. Its translation is CASSLTTGENTEAFF.

The chain uses TRBV27 and TRBJ2-1; 14 bases are a match to TRBD2. V was pared by 6 bases and J by 6 bases, with 7 bases of the junction left unmatched. Germline loops: CDR1 MNHEY, CDR2 SMNVEV (reference sequence). The CDR3 is 16 residues long. CDR3 in amino acids: CASRPGLAGVGNEQFF. Here the CDR3 DNA reads TGTGCCAGCAGACCGGGACTAGCGGGAGTAGGCAATGAGCAGTTCTTC.

The V and J genes are TRBV7-2 and TRBJ1-1; 10 nucleotides agree with TRBD1. The V gene's germline CDR1 is SGHTA and CDR2 FQGNSA. V was pared by 1 base and J by 6 bases, with 2 bases of the junction left unmatched. This CDR3 has 14 residues. The CDR3 reads CASSLEGTGAEAFF. DNA of the CDR3: TGTGCCAGCAGCTTAGAAGGGACAGGGGCTGAAGCTTTCTTT.

For this clonotype: Compared with germline, one end of the junction differs, possibly owing to a read error. The V gene is TRBV15, the J gene TRBJ2-1; D ambiguous. In germline, CDR1 is LNHNV, CDR2 YYDKDF (reference sequence). The CDR3 is 13 residues long. The DNA of the CDR3 is TGTGCCACCAGCAGAGATCCTCTCGATGAGCGGTTCTTC. This sequence encodes CATSRDPLDERFF. The whole variable domain, filled in from reference TRBV15 and TRBJ2-1, reads DAMVIQNPRYQVTQFGKPVTLSCSQTLNHNVMYWYQQKSSQAPKLLFHYYDKDFNNEADTPDNFQSRRPNTSFCFLDIRSPGLGDTAMYLCATSRDPLDERFFGPGTRLTVL.

The V gene is TRBV6-6, the J gene TRBJ1-2; 9 nucleotides match TRBD1. In germline, CDR1 is MNHNY, CDR2 SVGAGI (reference sequence). The CDR3 consists of 16 residues. V was pared by 0 bases and J by 7 bases, with 9 bases of the junction left unmatched. The CDR3 nucleotides are TGTGCCAGCAGTTACTCGCGGGACAGGGAGGTTGGTGGCTACACCTTC. It codes for CASSYSRDREVGGYTF.

The gene calls are TRBV6-5 and TRBJ2-3, with 7 bases lining up with TRBD1. V dropped 6 bases and J dropped 8; count of bases not matched to a gene: 5. CDR1 is MNHEY, CDR2 SVGAGI, per germline. The CDR3 consists of 12 residues. CDR3 sequence: CASSPNRGTQYF. CDR3 nucleotide sequence: TGTGCCAGCAGCCCGAACAGGGGTACGCAGTATTTT.

CDR3 sequence reads: CASTLGLAGAGGYNEQFF. The CDR3 DNA is TGTGCCAGCACCCTAGGACTAGCGGGAGCAGGGGGCTACAATGAGCAGTTCTTC. V gene TRBV12-3 or TRBV12-4 combines with J gene TRBJ2-1; 13 nucleotides align to TRBD2. This CDR3 region has 18 residues. V shed 7 bases, J shed 3 bases, and the junction held 12 bases outside the gene matches.

This chain uses TRBV29-1 with TRBJ2-5; TRBD1 is a possible D gene (5 bases). Between the trimmed V and J ends, which lost 1 base and 5 bases, there was a span of 11 bases. The CDR3 has 13 amino acids. Germline CDR1 SQVTM, CDR2 ANQGSEA. The CDR3 bases are TGCAGCGTTGAAGTTGGGGCAGGGGAGACCCAGTACTTC. Its translation: CSVEVGAGETQYF.

Only a few counts were recorded for this clonotype. This chain connects TRBV12-3 or TRBV12-4 to TRBJ2-7, with unresolved D. The CDR3 spans 14 residues. Trimming cost V 6 bases and J 0 bases, with 12 bases left between them. For the CDR3, the DNA is TGTGCCAGCAGCTTCGTTCCCAGCTCCTACGAGCAGTACTTC. Protein sequence: CASSFVPSSYEQYF.

The J gene is TRBJ1-5, the V gene TRBV5-1; 10 bases map to TRBD1. The trim removed 3 bases at V and 0 bases at J, leaving 0 bases unmatched. The CDR3 contains 15 residues. The germline gives CDR1 SGHRS, CDR2 YFSETQ. The CDR3 reads CASSWTGGSNQPQHF. CDR3 bases: TGCGCCAGCAGCTGGACAGGGGGTAGCAATCAGCCCCAGCATTTT. The whole variable domain, filled in from reference TRBV5-1 and TRBJ1-5, reads KAGVTQTPRYLIKTRGQQVTLSCSPISGHRSVSWYQQTPGQGLQFLFEYFSETQRNKGNFPGRFSGRQFSNSRSEMNVSTLELGDSALYLCASSWTGGSNQPQHFGDGTRLSIL.

The chain combines TRBV7-8 with TRBJ2-5, with 12 bases lining up with TRBD1. The V gene's germline CDR1 is SGHVS and CDR2 FQNEAQ. The V gene end was trimmed by 2 bases and the J gene end by 5 bases; junction bases not matched to a gene: 6. This CDR3 has 16 amino acids. CDR3 region: CASSLRDRGLRETQYF. The CDR3 DNA sequence: TGTGCCAGCAGCTTAAGGGACAGGGGGCTTCGGGAGACCCAGTACTTC.

This clonotype has a handful of counts. The gene calls are TRBV2 and TRBJ2-3, with no clear D. The ends were cut back, 4 bases at V and 5 bases at J, with 13 bases in the middle. CDR3 length: 14 amino acids. Germline CDR1 is SNHLY and CDR2 is FYNNEI. CDR3 in DNA: TGTGCCAGCAGTGTCGGTAACCGCGGAGATACGCAGTATTTT. It yields the protein CASSVGNRGDTQYF.

The rearrangement uses TRBV20-1 and TRBJ2-7; TRBD2 aligns across 9 bases. The CDR3 spans 15 residues. The junction had 5 bases not matched to a gene; V was cut back by 2 bases and J by 0 bases. Germline loops: CDR1 DFQATT, CDR2 SNEGSKA (reference sequence). The CDR3 protein is CSARSVAGASYEQYF. In DNA form, the CDR3 reads TGCAGTGCTAGATCCGTAGCGGGAGCCTCCTACGAGCAGTACTTC.

V is TRBV7-9 and J is TRBJ2-5; no definite D call. This CDR3 spans 12 amino acids. The V gene lost 0 bases and the J gene lost 13 bases, with 12 bases spanning the gap. Germline CDR1 SEHNR, CDR2 FQNEAQ (reference sequence). Written as DNA, the CDR3 is TGTGCCAGCAGCTTAGCAGATGGACCTCCGTACTTC. Encoded protein: CASSLADGPPYF.

This clonotype was found a few times. The chain links TRBV12-3 or TRBV12-4 to TRBJ2-7; the D gene could be TRBD1 or TRBD2 (5 bases each). V lost 3 bases, J lost 2 bases, and 11 bases lay in between. CDR3 size: 14 residues. CDR3: CASSLKGEPYEQYF. The CDR3 DNA follows: TGTGCCAGCAGTTTGAAAGGGGAGCCCTACGAGCAGTACTTC.

This clonotype was observed a single time. CDR3 region: CSARAGATTDTQYF. The CDR3 region has the DNA TGCAGTGCTAGGGCGGGAGCCACCACAGATACGCAGTATTTT. The chain couples TRBV20-1 to TRBJ2-3; 7 bases agree with TRBD2. Germline V gene lookup returns CDR1 DFQATT and CDR2 SNEGSKA (reference sequence). Trimming took 3 bases from V and 2 from J; bases not matched to a gene: 5. The CDR3 sequence is 14 residues long.

This chain connects TRBV4-1 to TRBJ2-1, with unresolved D. CDR3 length: 15 residues. Germline CDR1 MGHRA, CDR2 YSYEKL. Deletions cut 2 bases from V and 8 bases from J, with 16 bases between. The CDR3 here is CASSQIDGTNDEQFF. CDR3 bases: TGCGCCAGCAGCCAAATCGACGGAACTAACGATGAGCAGTTCTTC.

The chain uses TRBV12-3 or TRBV12-4 and TRBJ2-3; the match to TRBD2 covers 11 bases. The CDR3 runs to 16 residues. V gave up 4 bases and J gave up 6 bases; unmatched junction bases: 9. As DNA, the CDR3 is TGTGCCAGCAGTTCAGGGACTAGCGGAAAGCGGGATACGCAGTATTTT. It translates to CASSSGTSGKRDTQYF.

The chain joins TRBV5-5 to TRBJ1-2; D possibly corresponds to TRBD1 (5 bases). This CDR3 spans 14 amino acids. In germline, CDR1 is SGHKS, CDR2 YYEKEE (reference sequence). The germline V and J ends were trimmed by 4 bases and 4 bases, with 14 bases remaining between them. The CDR3 region is CASSPTGLGYGYTF. As DNA, the CDR3 is TGTGCCAGCAGCCCCACGGGGCTAGGCTATGGCTACACCTTC. Together with reference TRBV5-5 and TRBJ1-2, the CDR3 gives the full variable domain: DAGVTQSPTHLIKTRGQQVTLRCSPISGHKSVSWYQQVLGQGPQFIFQYYEKEERGRGNFPDRFSARQFPNYSSELNVNALLLGDSALYLCASSPTGLGYGYTFGSGTRLTVV.